Shown below are 9 T cell receptor beta chains from a single sample sequenced in a study of T cells in narcolepsy. Produced via immunoSEQ multiplex PCR; TCRdb's table is partial and in-frame only. The data contain just over 40,000 clones, 88% of them singletons. The source material was CD45RA- memory CD4+ T cells from PBMCs. Every receptor here comes from a human donor with narcolepsy.

The V call is TRBV19, the J call TRBJ2-2; D may correspond to TRBD1 or TRBD2 (5 bases each). CDR3 length equals 16 residues. Trimming took off 1 base at V and 0 bases at J, with 9 bases between the two ends. Germline lookup yields CDR1 LNHDA and CDR2 SQIVND (reference sequence). For the CDR3, the DNA is TGTGCCAGTAGTATAGTCCAGGGAGCGAACACCGGGGAGCTGTTTTTT. It specifies CASSIVQGANTGELFF.

The J gene is TRBJ1-6, the V gene TRBV9, with D perhaps matching TRBD1 (6 bases). Germline V gene data show CDR1 as SGDLS and CDR2 as YYNGEE. CDR3 size: 14 residues. The germline V and J ends were trimmed by 3 bases and 7 bases, with 11 bases remaining between them. CDR3 protein: CASSERGGNSPLHF. DNA for the CDR3: TGTGCCAGCAGCGAGAGGGGGGGGAATTCACCCCTCCACTTT.

The rearrangement joins TRBV14 to TRBJ2-5, with TRBD2 matching over 9 bases. CDR1 and CDR2 from the germline V gene are SGHDN and FVKESK. Germline trimming cut 3 bases from V and 11 bases from J; bases unmatched to any gene: 16. The CDR3 sequence is 16 residues long. CDR3 DNA sequence: TGTGCCAGCAGCCAGAGCCTAGCGGGAAGCTGGGGGGGGCAGTACTTC. This codes for CASSQSLAGSWGGQYF. Full variable domain (remainder filled in from reference TRBV14 and TRBJ2-5): EAGVTQFPSHSVIEKGQTVTLRCDPISGHDNLYWYRRVMGKEIKFLLHFVKESKQDESGMPNNRFLAERTGGTYSTLKVQPAELEDSGVYFCASSQSLAGSWGGQYFGPGTRLLVL.

The chain couples TRBV7-9 to TRBJ2-5; 9 bases fit TRBD1. The CDR3 is made up of 14 amino acids. Germline CDR1 is SEHNR and CDR2 is FQNEAQ (reference sequence). V lost 5 bases and J lost 1; bases outside the gene matches: 2. This CDR3 is CASSTTGGQETQYF. The CDR3 nucleotides are TGTGCCAGCAGCACGACAGGGGGCCAAGAGACCCAGTACTTC.

The gene calls are TRBV29-1 and TRBJ2-3; D remains ambiguous. The V gene's germline CDR1 is SQVTM and CDR2 ANQGSEA. V lost 6 bases and J 0 bases, leaving 16 bases between the germline ends. The CDR3 covers 15 residues. CDR3 residues: CSVREFFSSTDTQYF. The DNA of the CDR3 is TGCAGCGTGCGCGAGTTCTTTTCTAGCACAGATACGCAGTATTTT.

The chain joins TRBV5-1 to TRBJ2-6, with D perhaps matching TRBD1 (5 bases). Germline assignment: CDR1 SGHRS and CDR2 YFSETQ. V was trimmed by 0 bases and J by 4 bases, leaving 11 bases between them. The CDR3 is made up of 16 amino acids. The CDR3 coding sequence is TGCGCCAGCAGCTTGGCGCAGGGAACCGGGGCCAACGTCCTGACTTTC. Its translation is CASSLAQGTGANVLTF. Combining the CDR3 with reference TRBV5-1 and TRBJ2-6 gives the whole variable domain KAGVTQTPRYLIKTRGQQVTLSCSPISGHRSVSWYQQTPGQGLQFLFEYFSETQRNKGNFPGRFSGRQFSNSRSEMNVSTLELGDSALYLCASSLAQGTGANVLTFGAGSRLTVL.

The rearrangement uses TRBV9 and TRBJ2-1; 7 bases line up with TRBD2. Losses at the gene ends were 2 bases for V and 4 bases for J; bases not matched to a gene: 6. Germline-derived CDR1 and CDR2 are SGDLS and YYNGEE. The CDR3 length is 15 residues. CDR3 residues: CASSVGLVSYNEQFF. DNA of the CDR3: TGTGCCAGCAGCGTTGGACTAGTCTCTTACAATGAGCAGTTCTTC.

This sequence joins TRBV18 and TRBJ1-2; the D is unclear. The V and J ends lost 6 bases and 2 bases respectively, with 7 bases between them. The CDR3 runs to 12 residues. Germline V lookup: CDR1 KGHSH, CDR2 LQKENI. The CDR3, as DNA: TGTGCCAGCTCCGAGACGAACTATGGCTACACCTTC. As protein: CASSETNYGYTF.

V usage is TRBV4-1 and J usage is TRBJ2-1; 7 bases align to TRBD2. The CDR3 extends over 13 amino acids. In germline, CDR1 is MGHRA, CDR2 YSYEKL. Unmatched junction bases numbered 6, after V lost 6 bases and J lost 7 bases. The chain's CDR3 is CASRRERVNEQFF. The CDR3 nucleotides read TGCGCCAGCAGGCGGGAGCGGGTGAATGAGCAGTTCTTC.